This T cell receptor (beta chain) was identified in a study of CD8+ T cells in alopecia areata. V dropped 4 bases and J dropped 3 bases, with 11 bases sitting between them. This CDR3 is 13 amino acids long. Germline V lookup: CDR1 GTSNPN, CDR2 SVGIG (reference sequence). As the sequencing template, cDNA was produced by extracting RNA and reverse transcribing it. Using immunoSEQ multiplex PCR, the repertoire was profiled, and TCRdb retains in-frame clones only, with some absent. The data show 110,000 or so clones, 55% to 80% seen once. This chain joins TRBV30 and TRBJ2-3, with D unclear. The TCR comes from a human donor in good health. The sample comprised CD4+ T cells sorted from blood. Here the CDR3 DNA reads TGTGCCTGGAAAGTCCAGGTGACAGATACGCAGTATTTT. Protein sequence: CAWKVQVTDTQYF. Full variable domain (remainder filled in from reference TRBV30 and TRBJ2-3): SQTIHQWPATLVQPVGSPLSLECTVEGTSNPNLYWYRQAAGRGLQLLFYSVGIGQISSEVPQNLSASRPQDRQFILSSKKLLLSDSGFYLCAWKVQVTDTQYFGPGTRLTVL.